The rows below give T cell receptor beta chains drawn from one sample of a study of radiotherapy plus CTLA-4 blockade in lung cancer. Profiling relied on immunoSEQ multiplex PCR, and the TCRdb table lists in-frame clones only, not all of them. The sample consists of some 50,000 clones, around four fifths of them appearing once. Specimen: peripheral blood, collected from a patient treated with radiotherapy plus ipilimumab. The origin of the receptors is a human donor with non-small cell lung cancer whose response to radiotherapy plus ipilimumab could not be evaluated. Both conserved end residues are part of each CDR3. D genes are given only for firm matches. The size of a clone is reported for some rows only, either as once, few or many, or as a class for expanded clones.

CDR3 DNA: TGTGCCAGCAGCTTAGCGGGAGGGCCTTACGAGCAGTACTTC
CDR3 protein: CASSLAGGPYEQYF
clone size: few
D gene: TRBD2
V gene: TRBV7-9
J gene: TRBJ2-7

CDR3 DNA: TGCGCCAGCAGCTCACAGGGGACTGAAGCTTTCTTT
CDR3 protein: CASSSQGTEAFF
clone size: NA
D gene: TRBD1
V gene: TRBV4-3
J gene: TRBJ1-1

CDR3 DNA: TGTGCCAGCAGCTTACAGGGGGCCTCCTACGAGCAGTACTTC
CDR3 protein: CASSLQGASYEQYF
clone size: NA
D gene: TRBD1
V gene: TRBV6-6
J gene: TRBJ2-7

CDR3 DNA: TGTGCCAGCAGTTACTCACTAGCGGGATCCACATATACGCAGTATTTT
CDR3 protein: CASSYSLAGSTYTQYF
clone size: NA
D gene: TRBD2
V gene: TRBV6-5
J gene: TRBJ2-3

CDR3 DNA: TGTGCCACCAGCAGATTGGCCGACAGGGGCCTTAACTATGGCTACACCTTC
CDR3 protein: CATSRLADRGLNYGYTF
clone size: NA
D gene: TRBD1
V gene: TRBV15
J gene: TRBJ1-2

CDR3 DNA: TGTGCCAGCAGCAGACTCCAGGGGGCTAAGGGGGAGACCCAGTACTTC
CDR3 protein: CASSRLQGAKGETQYF
clone size: NA
D gene: TRBD1
V gene: TRBV7-2
J gene: TRBJ2-5

CDR3 DNA: TGTGCCAGCAGCCTTTTACCCCCCGGGGGAGCGGGGGCCGGGGAGCTGTTTTTT
CDR3 protein: CASSLLPPGGAGAGELFF
clone size: NA
D gene: TRBD2
V gene: TRBV4-2
J gene: TRBJ2-2

CDR3 DNA: TGTGCCAGTACCTGGACAGCCCGGGACACTGAAGCTTTCTTT
CDR3 protein: CASTWTARDTEAFF
clone size: NA
D gene: NA
V gene: TRBV19
J gene: TRBJ1-1

CDR3 DNA: TGTGCCAGCAACCCGACAGCCTCGACCTACAATGAGCAGTTCTTC
CDR3 protein: CASNPTASTYNEQFF
clone size: NA
D gene: NA
V gene: TRBV6-6
J gene: TRBJ2-1

CDR3 DNA: TGCAGCGTCGTCTCGGGACAGGGCTTCAATCAGCCCCAGCATTTT
CDR3 protein: CSVVSGQGFNQPQHF
clone size: NA
D gene: TRBD1
V gene: TRBV29-1
J gene: TRBJ1-5

CDR3 DNA: TGTGCCAGCAGTTACGAGACAGGAAATCAGCCCCAGCATTTT
CDR3 protein: CASSYETGNQPQHF
clone size: NA
D gene: NA
V gene: TRBV6-6
J gene: TRBJ1-5

CDR3 DNA: TGTGCCAGCAGCGACAGGGGGATGAACACTGAAGCTTTCTTT
CDR3 protein: CASSDRGMNTEAFF
clone size: NA
D gene: TRBD1
V gene: TRBV6-5
J gene: TRBJ1-1

CDR3 DNA: TGCAGCGTTGGGGGGACAGGGGGGACAGATACGCAGTATTTT
CDR3 protein: CSVGGTGGTDTQYF
clone size: NA
D gene: TRBD1
V gene: TRBV29-1
J gene: TRBJ2-3

CDR3 DNA: TGCAGCGTTGAAAACAGGGGGCGTTACACTGAAGCTTTCTTT
CDR3 protein: CSVENRGRYTEAFF
clone size: NA
D gene: TRBD1
V gene: TRBV29-1
J gene: TRBJ1-1

CDR3 DNA: TGTGCCAGCAGTGCTGGCGGTAACTATGGCTACACCTTC
CDR3 protein: CASSAGGNYGYTF
clone size: NA
D gene: NA
V gene: TRBV28
J gene: TRBJ1-2

CDR3 DNA: TGTGCCAGCAGCACAGACAGAAACACCGGGGAGCTGTTTTTT
CDR3 protein: CASSTDRNTGELFF
clone size: NA
D gene: NA
V gene: TRBV7-9
J gene: TRBJ2-2

CDR3 DNA: TGCGCCAGCAGCCCGCTCCTGGACAGTCGCAATCAGCCCCAGCATTTT
CDR3 protein: CASSPLLDSRNQPQHF
clone size: NA
D gene: NA
V gene: TRBV4-3
J gene: TRBJ1-5

CDR3 DNA: TGTGCCAGCACCCCGACAGGGCTAGGTCAGCCCCAGCATTTT
CDR3 protein: CASTPTGLGQPQHF
clone size: few
D gene: TRBD1
V gene: TRBV6-6
J gene: TRBJ1-5

CDR3 DNA: TGTGCCAGCAGCCCAAGACCCAGGGACAGCTTAGCCAAAAACATTCAGTACTTC
CDR3 protein: CASSPRPRDSLAKNIQYF
clone size: once
D gene: TRBD1
V gene: TRBV7-2
J gene: TRBJ2-4

CDR3 DNA: TGCGCCAGCAGCCAAGACGCGGGGGGACCTCTATACAATGAGCAGTTCTTC
CDR3 protein: CASSQDAGGPLYNEQFF
clone size: NA
D gene: TRBD2
V gene: TRBV4-3
J gene: TRBJ2-1

CDR3 DNA: TGTGCCAGCAGTCCGACCAAAGCGGCCCTGGGGACAGATACGCAGTATTTT
CDR3 protein: CASSPTKAALGTDTQYF
clone size: once
D gene: NA
V gene: TRBV27
J gene: TRBJ2-3

CDR3 DNA: TGTGCCAGCAGCTTAGTCCCTCGTCAGGGACAAGAGACCCAGTACTTC
CDR3 protein: CASSLVPRQGQETQYF
clone size: NA
D gene: NA
V gene: TRBV7-2
J gene: TRBJ2-5

CDR3 DNA: TGTGCCAGCTCAAAAACGTTAGGGACAGGATGGGATGAGCAGTTCTTC
CDR3 protein: CASSKTLGTGWDEQFF
clone size: NA
D gene: TRBD1
V gene: TRBV18
J gene: TRBJ2-1

CDR3 DNA: TGTGCCAGCAGCTTCGGGACAGGGAAAGGAAACACCATATATTTT
CDR3 protein: CASSFGTGKGNTIYF
clone size: NA
D gene: TRBD1
V gene: TRBV7-2
J gene: TRBJ1-3

CDR3 DNA: TGTGCCAGCAGGGTATTGGAGGGGACGGAGACCCAGTACTTC
CDR3 protein: CASRVLEGTETQYF
clone size: NA
D gene: NA
V gene: TRBV28
J gene: TRBJ2-5

CDR3 DNA: TGTGCCACCAGCAGGGAGAATGGCTATGGCTACACCTTC
CDR3 protein: CATSRENGYGYTF
clone size: NA
D gene: NA
V gene: TRBV15
J gene: TRBJ1-2

CDR3 DNA: TGTGCTAGCGCGCAGGGTGAAAGCTCCTACAATGAGCAGTTCTTC
CDR3 protein: CASAQGESSYNEQFF
clone size: NA
D gene: NA
V gene: TRBV12-5
J gene: TRBJ2-1

CDR3 DNA: TGTGCCAGCAGACTAGCGGGAGGGGAGGAGACCCAGTACTTC
CDR3 protein: CASRLAGGEETQYF
clone size: NA
D gene: TRBD2
V gene: TRBV27
J gene: TRBJ2-5

CDR3 DNA: TGTGCCAGCAGCTCAACAGGACTAGCGGACAATGAGCAGTTCTTC
CDR3 protein: CASSSTGLADNEQFF
clone size: once
D gene: TRBD2
V gene: TRBV28
J gene: TRBJ2-1

CDR3 DNA: TGTGCCAGTAGTATGAGAGGGCGCGCTGGGGCCAACGTCCTGACTTTC
CDR3 protein: CASSMRGRAGANVLTF
clone size: NA
D gene: NA
V gene: TRBV19
J gene: TRBJ2-6

CDR3 DNA: TGTGCCAGTAGTAATCTGGGGGGGTGGATAAATGAGCAGTTCTTC
CDR3 protein: CASSNLGGWINEQFF
clone size: NA
D gene: TRBD2
V gene: TRBV19
J gene: TRBJ2-1

CDR3 DNA: TGCAGCGGGGGAACCGGGAGCCCAGCCATTCAGTACTTC
CDR3 protein: CSGGTGSPAIQYF
clone size: NA
D gene: NA
V gene: TRBV29-1
J gene: TRBJ2-4

CDR3 DNA: TGTGCCAGCAGCCCTCAAAGCGGGAGAGGGGGCAATGAGCAGTTCTTC
CDR3 protein: CASSPQSGRGGNEQFF
clone size: NA
D gene: TRBD2
V gene: TRBV9
J gene: TRBJ2-1

CDR3 DNA: TGTGCCAGCAGTACGCTACAGGGGACCTATGGCTACACCTTC
CDR3 protein: CASSTLQGTYGYTF
clone size: few
D gene: TRBD1
V gene: TRBV6-6
J gene: TRBJ1-2

CDR3 DNA: TGTGCCAGCAGCTCCGCCGGGACAGGGTTCTATGGCTACACCTTC
CDR3 protein: CASSSAGTGFYGYTF
clone size: NA
D gene: TRBD1
V gene: TRBV5-4
J gene: TRBJ1-2

CDR3 DNA: TGTGCCAGCAGCTTAATAGGAGGGAACACAGATACGCAGTATTTT
CDR3 protein: CASSLIGGNTDTQYF
clone size: NA
D gene: NA
V gene: TRBV7-3
J gene: TRBJ2-3

CDR3 DNA: TGTGCCAGCAGTGAAAGTTGGGGCGATGAGCAGTTCTTC
CDR3 protein: CASSESWGDEQFF
clone size: few
D gene: NA
V gene: TRBV2
J gene: TRBJ2-1

CDR3 DNA: TGTGCCAGCAGCCTCCAGGGGGTCGGACTGTTTTTT
CDR3 protein: CASSLQGVGLFF
clone size: NA
D gene: TRBD1
V gene: TRBV7-2
J gene: TRBJ1-4

CDR3 DNA: TGTGCCAGCATACCCGGGACAGCGAACTACGAGCAGTACTTC
CDR3 protein: CASIPGTANYEQYF
clone size: NA
D gene: TRBD1
V gene: TRBV7-8
J gene: TRBJ2-7

CDR3 DNA: TGTGCCAGCAGTCCCGGACTCCACAGCTCCTACAATGAGCAGTTCTTC
CDR3 protein: CASSPGLHSSYNEQFF
clone size: NA
D gene: NA
V gene: TRBV5-4
J gene: TRBJ2-1

CDR3 DNA: TGTGCCAGCAGCCAAGATACTAGCGGGAGTAGTTACGAGCAGTACTTC
CDR3 protein: CASSQDTSGSSYEQYF
clone size: NA
D gene: TRBD2
V gene: TRBV4-2
J gene: TRBJ2-7

CDR3 DNA: TGTGCCAGCAGTTCCCCGGGGGGCTATAATGAAAAACTGTTTTTT
CDR3 protein: CASSSPGGYNEKLFF
clone size: NA
D gene: NA
V gene: TRBV6-6
J gene: TRBJ1-4

CDR3 DNA: TGTGCCACCTCCTCCACCACGGGAGTCGCAGATACGCAGTATTTT
CDR3 protein: CATSSTTGVADTQYF
clone size: NA
D gene: NA
V gene: TRBV10-3
J gene: TRBJ2-3

CDR3 DNA: TGTGCCAGTAGTCCCCAGAGGGAAAGGGCCTACGAGCAGTACTTC
CDR3 protein: CASSPQRERAYEQYF
clone size: NA
D gene: NA
V gene: TRBV19
J gene: TRBJ2-7